The 26 T cell receptor beta chains presented below share a single source sample, sequenced in a study of T-cell memory formation after mild COVID-19. In TCRdb, the 5' RACE reads were re-called with MiXCR into one record per CDR3 protein. The data hold 300,000 to 350,000 distinct CDR3 sequences, with roughly a fifth observed a single time. Input material: PBMCs or a T cell subset sorted from them (not recorded which). These receptor sequences come from a man aged 18-30 years who had mild COVID-19 (a few samples of this study predate the infection). Cell type and time point are not known.

V gene TRBV20-1 combines with J gene TRBJ1-5, with 7 bases fitting TRBD1. Germline-derived CDR1 and CDR2 are DFQATT and SNEGSKA (reference sequence). Trimming at V came to 3 bases and at J to 6 bases, leaving 8 bases not matched to a gene. The CDR3 extends over 14 amino acids. This chain's CDR3 is CSASSRGLVQPQHF. DNA of the CDR3: TGCAGTGCTAGTTCTAGGGGGCTAGTTCAGCCCCAGCATTTT.

The rearrangement links TRBV12-3 or TRBV12-4 to TRBJ1-2; D not certain. The CDR3 extends over 13 amino acids. With 9 bases removed from V and 4 bases from J, the gap between germline ends came to 15 bases. CDR3 sequence reads: CARGMEALYGYTF. CDR3 coding DNA: TGTGCCAGGGGCATGGAGGCGCTCTATGGCTACACCTTC.

The J gene is TRBJ2-5, the V gene TRBV11-3, with TRBD2 matching 9 bases. Germline V lookup: CDR1 SGHNT, CDR2 YENEEA. The CDR3 runs 16 residues. J was trimmed by 5 bases and V by 1 base; bases with no gene match: 8. CDR3 sequence: CASSLGGGGDSETQYF. The CDR3 nucleotides are TGTGCCAGCAGCTTAGGCGGCGGGGGGGACTCTGAGACCCAGTACTTC.

In DNA form, the CDR3 reads TGTGCCAGCAGTTACTCGAGTGGGGGGTGGACCTACAATGAGCAGTTCTTC. Protein: CASSYSSGGWTYNEQFF. The chain uses TRBV6-6 and TRBJ2-1; possibly TRBD2 for D (6 bases). V dropped 0 bases and J dropped 2 bases, with 14 bases sitting between them. The CDR3 is 17 amino acids. Germline V gives CDR1 MNHNY, CDR2 SVGAGI (reference sequence).

This clonotype has a handful of counts. The rearrangement uses TRBV5-1 and TRBJ2-1; 10 nucleotides align to TRBD2. Germline assignment: CDR1 SGHRS and CDR2 YFSETQ. This CDR3 has 15 amino acids. V gave up 5 bases and J gave up 5 bases; unmatched junction bases: 7. The CDR3 spells CASRIAGGLNNEQFF. The CDR3 DNA sequence: TGCGCCAGCAGGATAGCGGGGGGACTTAACAATGAGCAGTTCTTC.

The CDR3 sequence: CATSREKQGSDEKLFF. The CDR3 DNA reads as TGTGCCACCAGCAGAGAGAAACAGGGTTCGGATGAAAAACTGTTTTTT. This chain joins TRBV15 and TRBJ1-4, with D perhaps TRBD1 (6 bases). Germline V gives CDR1 LNHNV, CDR2 YYDKDF (reference sequence). V was cut by 0 bases and J by 6 bases, with 14 bases left in between. CDR3 length: 16 residues.

In its sample, this clonotype was seen a few times. The chain is built from TRBV10-3 and TRBJ2-7, with TRBD1 matching over 8 bases. V lost 6 bases to trimming and J lost 5 bases; unmatched junction nucleotides: 3. The CDR3 is 12 amino acids. Germline-derived CDR1 and CDR2 are ENHRY and SYGVKD. The DNA for the CDR3 is TGTGCCATCAGCCTGACAGGGGACGAGCAGTACGTC. Its translation: CAISLTGDEQYV.

This clonotype was counted only a few times. The DNA for the CDR3 is TGCAGTGCTCTTTCCAGGGGGGCAACAACAGATACGCAGTATTTT. Translating it yields CSALSRGATTDTQYF. The V gene is TRBV20-1, the J gene TRBJ2-3, with D possibly TRBD1 on 7 matching bases. V lost 5 bases and J 3 bases, leaving 18 bases between the germline ends. The CDR3 is made up of 15 amino acids. Germline V CDR1 and CDR2: DFQATT, SNEGSKA (reference sequence).

This clonotype was seen more than once but under ten times. The chain uses TRBV5-5 and TRBJ2-3; D possibly uses TRBD1 or TRBD2 (5 bases each). The germline gives CDR1 SGHKS, CDR2 YYEKEE (reference sequence). The CDR3 totals 14 residues. Trimming pared 6 bases from V and 2 bases from J, leaving 13 bases between. CDR3 in amino acids: CASTRGVSTDTQYF. The DNA of the CDR3 is TGTGCCAGCACCAGAGGGGTTTCCACAGATACGCAGTATTTT.

This clonotype came up many times. V gene TRBV7-2 combines with J gene TRBJ2-3; 8 nucleotides line up with TRBD2. The junction had 10 bases not matched to a gene; V was cut back by 8 bases and J by 6 bases. Looked up from germline, CDR1 is SGHTA and CDR2 is FQGNSA. The CDR3 length is 14 residues. The CDR3 DNA reads TGTGCCAGCCGGAAACGACTAGCGACGGATACGCAGTATTTT. It encodes CASRKRLATDTQYF. The variable domain in full, completed from reference TRBV7-2 and TRBJ2-3, reads GAGVSQSPSNKVTEKGKDVELRCDPISGHTALYWYRQSLGQGLEFLIYFQGNSAPDKSGLPSDRFSAERTGGSVSTLTIQRTQQEDSAVYLCASRKRLATDTQYFGPGTRLTVL.

J is TRBJ1-5 and V is TRBV7-2; D is unresolved. V lost 1 base and J lost 5, with 15 bases in between. This CDR3 contains 16 residues. Germline assignment: CDR1 SGHTA and CDR2 FQGNSA. CDR3 amino acids: CASSLGSGVGDQPQHF. CDR3 in DNA: TGTGCCAGCAGCTTAGGCTCCGGGGTTGGGGATCAGCCCCAGCATTTT.

V and J are TRBV5-1 and TRBJ2-7, with D hard to call. Per the germline V gene, CDR1 is SGHRS and CDR2 is YFSETQ. With 3 bases removed from V and 2 bases from J, the gap between germline ends came to 6 bases. The CDR3 is made up of 12 amino acids. CDR3 loop: CASSSSAYEQYF. DNA of the CDR3: TGCGCCAGCAGCTCCTCGGCCTACGAGCAGTACTTC.

V is TRBV29-1 and J is TRBJ2-5; maybe TRBD2 (5 bases). The CDR3 sequence is 13 residues long. Looked up from germline, CDR1 is SQVTM and CDR2 is ANQGSEA. V was pared by 6 bases and J by 2 bases, with 13 bases between. CDR3 amino acids: CSVAGGRQETQYF. CDR3 sequence (DNA): TGCAGCGTGGCCGGCGGGCGGCAAGAGACCCAGTACTTC.

Ten or more counts support this clonotype. The genes are TRBV3-1 and TRBJ2-5; a possible D gene is TRBD2 (6 bases). Trimming pared 1 base from V and 7 bases from J, leaving 7 bases between. The CDR3 contains 12 residues. Germline V gene lookup returns CDR1 LGHDT and CDR2 YNNKEL (reference sequence). As DNA, the CDR3 is TGTGCCAGCAGCCAAGGGGGAGGGACCCAGTACTTC. As protein: CASSQGGGTQYF.

This chain joins TRBV30 and TRBJ2-3; possibly TRBD2 for D (6 bases). The CDR3 has 13 amino acids. V lost 0 bases, J lost 6 bases, and 10 bases lay in between. Germline V lookup: CDR1 GTSNPN, CDR2 SVGIG (reference sequence). The CDR3 is CAWSVRERDTQYF. DNA for the CDR3: TGTGCCTGGAGTGTACGGGAGAGGGATACGCAGTATTTT.

This clonotype has a handful of counts. The V and J genes are TRBV5-1 and TRBJ1-3; TRBD1 agrees at 9 bases. The junction had 3 bases not matched to a gene; V was cut back by 2 bases and J by 0 bases. This CDR3 comprises 16 residues. The germline CDR1 and CDR2 sequences are SGHRS and YFSETQ. The CDR3, as DNA: TGCGCCAGCAGCTTCGACAGGGGGAACTCTGGAAACACCATATATTTT. Protein product: CASSFDRGNSGNTIYF.

This clonotype was seen at least ten times. The genes are TRBV2 and TRBJ1-5, with 7 bases lining up with TRBD1. Looked up from germline, CDR1 is SNHLY and CDR2 is FYNNEI. This CDR3 spans 15 amino acids. V was pared by 4 bases and J by 4 bases, with 7 bases of the junction left unmatched. CDR3 sequence: CASSVRTGGNQPQHF. CDR3 in DNA: TGTGCCAGCAGTGTCCGGACAGGAGGTAATCAGCCCCAGCATTTT.

This clonotype has more than one count but fewer than ten. This sequence joins TRBV6-6 and TRBJ1-2, with unresolved D. Germline V gene lookup returns CDR1 MNHNY and CDR2 SVGAGI (reference sequence). V lost 6 bases to trimming and J lost 0 bases, with 11 bases between them. The CDR3 runs 14 residues. The CDR3 nucleotides are TGTGCCAGCAGGCTAGGGCTAGCTAACTATGGCTACACCTTC. Translated: CASRLGLANYGYTF.

This clonotype was detected many times. The chain employs TRBV5-6 and TRBJ1-1; a weak D match, TRBD1 (5 bases). Trimming took off 2 bases at V and 8 bases at J, with 7 bases between the two ends. The CDR3 is 11 residues long. Germline assignment: CDR1 SGHDT and CDR2 YYEEEE. The CDR3 DNA reads TGTGCCAGCAGCTTCGGGGGAGAAGCTTTCTTT. Translated, it gives CASSFGGEAFF.

The chain joins TRBV11-2 to TRBJ2-5, with D hard to call. The germline V gene has CDR1 SGHAT and CDR2 FQNNGV. With 4 bases removed from V and 2 bases from J, the gap between germline ends came to 5 bases. The CDR3 has 12 residues. The CDR3 reads CASSSIQETQYF. CDR3 in DNA: TGTGCCAGCAGCTCAATACAAGAGACCCAGTACTTC.

This clonotype appeared a few times. V gene TRBV27 combines with J gene TRBJ1-1; the D gene is possibly TRBD1 (5 bases). V lost 2 bases and J 6 bases, leaving 10 bases between the germline ends. The CDR3 totals 13 residues. Germline V lookup: CDR1 MNHEY, CDR2 SMNVEV (reference sequence). The CDR3 DNA follows: TGTGCCAGCAGTTTAGGGGCTGCCGCTGAAGCTTTCTTT. It yields the protein CASSLGAAAEAFF.

The chain joins TRBV5-1 to TRBJ1-2; D is possibly TRBD1 (5 bases). This CDR3 is 14 amino acids long. The germline V gene encodes CDR1 SGHRS and CDR2 YFSETQ. The V and J ends lost 7 bases and 2 bases respectively, with 15 bases between them. The CDR3 coding sequence is TGCGCCAGCGGGGCGTCACCCTCAAACTATGGCTACACCTTC. Translation gives CASGASPSNYGYTF.

A single count supports this clonotype. Here the CDR3 DNA reads TGCGCCAGCAGCCGCCCCGGGACGGCGAAAGTAGATACGCAGTATTTT. This sequence encodes CASSRPGTAKVDTQYF. The J gene is TRBJ2-3, the V gene TRBV4-1, with D perhaps matching TRBD1 or TRBD2 (5 bases each). CDR1 is MGHRA, CDR2 YSYEKL, per germline. CDR3 length equals 16 residues. V was pared by 4 bases and J by 5 bases, with 19 bases between.

The chain links TRBV6-2 or TRBV6-3 to TRBJ1-5, with 11 bases lining up with TRBD1. Germline CDR1 MNHEY, CDR2 SVGEGT. The junction had 4 bases not matched to a gene; V was cut back by 2 bases and J by 4 bases. This CDR3 is 16 amino acids long. The DNA for the CDR3 is TGTGCCAGCAGTTACGGCTGGGACAGGGGGAATCAGCCCCAGCATTTT. This gives the protein CASSYGWDRGNQPQHF.

V gene TRBV4-1 combines with J gene TRBJ2-7; possible D gene TRBD1, 5 bases. Trimming cost V 4 bases and J 6 bases, with 16 bases left between them. Germline CDR1 and CDR2: MGHRA and YSYEKL. The CDR3 has 14 residues. In nucleotides, the CDR3 is TGCGCCAGCAGCCCCATTGACAGTCCGAGCGAGCAGTACTTC. This gives the protein CASSPIDSPSEQYF.

In this sample, this clonotype turned up a few times. J is TRBJ1-1 and V is TRBV7-9; tentative D call: TRBD1 (6 bases). Germline V gives CDR1 SEHNR, CDR2 FQNEAQ (reference sequence). The CDR3 spans 14 residues. Trimming removed 2 bases from V and 0 bases from J, with 7 bases in between. CDR3 residues: CASSLSGVNTEAFF. In nucleotides, the CDR3 is TGTGCCAGCAGCTTATCAGGGGTGAACACTGAAGCTTTCTTT.